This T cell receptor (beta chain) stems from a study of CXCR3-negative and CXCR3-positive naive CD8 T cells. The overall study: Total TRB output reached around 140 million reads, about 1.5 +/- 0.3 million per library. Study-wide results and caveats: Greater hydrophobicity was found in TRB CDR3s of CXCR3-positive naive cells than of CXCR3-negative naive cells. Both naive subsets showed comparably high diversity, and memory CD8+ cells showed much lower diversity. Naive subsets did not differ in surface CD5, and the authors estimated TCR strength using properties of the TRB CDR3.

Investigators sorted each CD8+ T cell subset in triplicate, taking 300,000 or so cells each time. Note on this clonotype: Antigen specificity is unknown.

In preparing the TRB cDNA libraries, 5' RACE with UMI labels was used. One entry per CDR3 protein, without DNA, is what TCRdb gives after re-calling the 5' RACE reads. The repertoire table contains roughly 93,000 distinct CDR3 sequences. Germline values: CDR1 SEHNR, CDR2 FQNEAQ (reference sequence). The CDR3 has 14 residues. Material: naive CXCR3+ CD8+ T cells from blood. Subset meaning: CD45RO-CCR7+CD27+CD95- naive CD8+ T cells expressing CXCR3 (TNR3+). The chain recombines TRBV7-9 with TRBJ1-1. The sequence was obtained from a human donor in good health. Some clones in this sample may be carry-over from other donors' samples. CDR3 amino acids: CASSLDSRATEAFF.